These T cell receptor beta chains were read from a single sample in a study of T cell responses to AZD1222 COVID-19 vaccine. The assay was immunoSEQ multiplex PCR, and TCRdb's table has in-frame clones only and misses some. This table has under 60,000 clones, about 88% appearing once. The source was peripheral blood, collected 28 days after the second AZD1222 dose. The origin of the receptors is an adult who received the AZD1222 COVID-19 vaccine. The conserved cysteine and the conserved F or W are not part of the CDR3 here. D genes are given only for firm matches. Where a row states a size, it is once, few, many or the class of an expanded clone; other rows omit it.

v_call	clone_size	d_call	j_call	cdr3_aa
TRBV3-1/TRBV3-2	.	.	TRBJ1-2	ASSSGYGVFGYT
TRBV5-4	.	.	TRBJ2-5	ASSLGGEETQY
TRBV5-1	.	TRBD1	TRBJ2-3	ASSSGQGIDTQY
TRBV27	.	.	TRBJ2-1	ASSLKSYNEQF
TRBV24-1	.	.	TRBJ2-7	ATSGGPTYEQY
TRBV4-2	few	TRBD1	TRBJ1-6	ASSRTPGQPGLSSYNSPLH
TRBV14	.	.	TRBJ2-3	ASSSLSDTQY
TRBV28	.	.	TRBJ1-5	ASTTMGSPYQPQH
TRBV27	.	.	TRBJ1-4	ASSLFPGLDEKLF
TRBV19	.	.	TRBJ2-7	ASSKRASDEQY
TRBV7-3	.	TRBD1	TRBJ2-1	ASSLLGWTGANEQF
TRBV10-3	.	.	TRBJ2-7	AISEARGSYEQY
TRBV28	.	TRBD1	TRBJ1-6	ASSPAGQGFSPLH
TRBV6-6	.	.	TRBJ1-4	ASSPRLQRTNEKLF
TRBV5-6	.	TRBD1	TRBJ2-7	ASSRLVTGVYEQY
TRBV7-2	few	TRBD1	TRBJ1-2	ASSSGQGNYGYT
TRBV5-4	.	.	TRBJ2-3	ASRATPPDSSTDTQY